This entry lists 14 T cell receptor beta chains sequenced from one sample in a study of blood T cell repertoires in COVID-19. The assay was immunoSEQ multiplex PCR, and TCRdb's table has in-frame clones only and misses some. The data show 400,000 to 450,000 clones, with roughly 88% seen just once and roughly 12% held by the top ten. Sequenced material: peripheral blood. These TCRs come from a woman between 45 and 60 years old with COVID-19, enrolled during active disease.

The chain joins TRBV5-4 to TRBJ1-2, with a weak D call TRBD1 (6 bases). This CDR3 comprises 11 residues. Between the trimmed V and J ends, which lost 2 bases and 11 bases, there was a span of 10 bases. Germline loops: CDR1 SGHNT, CDR2 YYREEE (reference sequence). The CDR3 is CASSFSDSYTF. As DNA, the CDR3 is TGTGCCAGCAGCTTCTCGGACAGTTACACCTTC.

In DNA form, the CDR3 reads TGTGCCAGCAGCCCGACAGGGACAGATACGCAGTATTTT. Translated: CASSPTGTDTQYF. The rearrangement links TRBV13 to TRBJ2-3; 7 nucleotides match TRBD1. In germline, CDR1 is PRHDT, CDR2 FYEKMQ (reference sequence). The CDR3 contains 13 residues. V lost 5 bases to trimming and J lost 3 bases; unmatched junction nucleotides: 2.

V usage is TRBV29-1 and J usage is TRBJ2-5; 8 nucleotides agree with TRBD1. V shed 7 bases, J shed 0 bases, and the junction held 7 bases outside the gene matches. Germline CDR1 reads SQVTM; CDR2 reads ANQGSEA. The CDR3 is made up of 14 amino acids. The DNA of the CDR3 is TGCAGCGCCAGGTACAGGGGGAACCAAGAGACCCAGTACTTC. Its protein is CSARYRGNQETQYF.

The chain couples TRBV21-1 to TRBJ2-3; the table's D call TRBD2 went unverified against the DNA. TRBV21-1 is given as a pseudogene. CDR3 length: 17 residues. The CDR3 reads CAIGGGQPLPSTDTQYF. In DNA form, the CDR3 reads TGTGCCATCGGGGGGGGACAACCTCTGCCTAGCACAGATACGCAGTATTTT.

V gene TRBV11-2 combines with J gene TRBJ1-6, with 8 bases aligning to TRBD1. Losses at the gene ends were 6 bases for V and 9 bases for J; bases not matched to a gene: 13. CDR3 length equals 16 residues. Germline V gives CDR1 SGHAT, CDR2 FQNNGV. This chain's CDR3 is CASRQWGRGLSSPLHF. The CDR3 DNA reads as TGTGCCAGCAGACAATGGGGCAGGGGGCTGAGTTCACCCCTCCACTTT.

V and J are TRBV5-4 and TRBJ2-7; 12 bases agree with TRBD2. V was pared by 1 base and J by 4 bases, with 6 bases of the junction left unmatched. Per germline, CDR1 SGHNT and CDR2 YYREEE (reference sequence). CDR3 size: 16 residues. Here the CDR3 DNA reads TGTGCCAGCAGCTTGAGACTAGCGGGGGCCTTGTACGAGCAGTACTTC. Its protein is CASSLRLAGALYEQYF.

The chain employs TRBV18 and TRBJ1-2, with D perhaps TRBD1 (5 bases). With 8 bases removed from V and 6 bases from J, the gap between germline ends came to 13 bases. The CDR3 loop spans 12 amino acids. Looked up from germline, CDR1 is KGHSH and CDR2 is LQKENI. The CDR3: CASQPGLHGYTF. Written as DNA, the CDR3 is TGTGCCAGCCAACCAGGGCTGCATGGCTACACCTTC.

The chain couples TRBV7-3 to TRBJ2-7; no reliable D call. The CDR3 has 12 amino acids. CDR1 and CDR2 (germline): SGHTA, FQGTGA. Trimming stripped 5 bases from V and 1 base from J, with 6 bases between. The CDR3 nucleotides are TGTGCCAGCAGCCAAAAATCCTACGAGCAGTACTTC. This gives the protein CASSQKSYEQYF.

The rearrangement links TRBV27 to TRBJ2-5; TRBD2 might be the D (6 bases). V was trimmed by 6 bases and J by 2 bases, leaving 16 bases between them. Germline values: CDR1 MNHEY, CDR2 SMNVEV (reference sequence). CDR3 length: 15 residues. CDR3 bases: TGTGCCAGCAGGTCGCGGGGCCCGGGGCAAGAGACCCAGTACTTC. It is translated as CASRSRGPGQETQYF.

In regard to this clone: The DNA is omitted, as the CDR3 cannot be located on it reliably, and the CDR3 follows TCRdb's listing. The rearrangement joins TRBV7-5 to TRBJ1-4. TRBV7-5 represents a pseudogene. Including both end residues, the CDR3 is 18 amino acids long. The CDR3 reads CARSPPLVGEGTNEKLFF.

The chain links TRBV18 to TRBJ1-2, with D possibly being TRBD1 (5 bases). Per the germline V gene, CDR1 is KGHSH and CDR2 is LQKENI. The V gene lost 2 bases and the J gene lost 10 bases, with 14 bases spanning the gap. This CDR3 region has 13 residues. The DNA for the CDR3 is TGTGCCAGCTCACCAGCGAAAGGGGAGGACTACACCTTC. It encodes CASSPAKGEDYTF.

The rearrangement links TRBV6-6 to TRBJ1-1; perhaps TRBD1 as D (5 bases). Per germline, CDR1 MNHNY and CDR2 SVGAGI (reference sequence). The CDR3 extends over 13 amino acids. V gave up 5 bases and J gave up 5 bases, with 12 bases separating them. The CDR3 sequence: CASSRQGGTEAFF. In DNA form, the CDR3 reads TGTGCCAGCAGTCGTCAGGGTGGAACTGAAGCTTTCTTT.

The chain links TRBV11-2 to TRBJ2-3; a weak D match, TRBD1 (6 bases). Germline loops: CDR1 SGHAT, CDR2 FQNNGV. Trimming removed 5 bases from V and 3 bases from J, with 12 bases in between. CDR3 size: 14 residues. CDR3 bases: TGTGCCAGCAGCCTTCTCGGACAGACAGATACGCAGTATTTT. The encoded protein is CASSLLGQTDTQYF.

This chain links TRBV6-6 with TRBJ2-1; 9 nucleotides align to TRBD2. The V and J ends lost 4 bases and 8 bases, in that order; junction bases with no gene match: 9. The CDR3 has 15 residues. Germline CDR1 reads MNHNY; CDR2 reads SVGAGI (reference sequence). The DNA for the CDR3 is TGTGCCAGCAGTTCCCCGGGACTAGCAGTCGATGAGCAGTTCTTC. Amino acids: CASSSPGLAVDEQFF.